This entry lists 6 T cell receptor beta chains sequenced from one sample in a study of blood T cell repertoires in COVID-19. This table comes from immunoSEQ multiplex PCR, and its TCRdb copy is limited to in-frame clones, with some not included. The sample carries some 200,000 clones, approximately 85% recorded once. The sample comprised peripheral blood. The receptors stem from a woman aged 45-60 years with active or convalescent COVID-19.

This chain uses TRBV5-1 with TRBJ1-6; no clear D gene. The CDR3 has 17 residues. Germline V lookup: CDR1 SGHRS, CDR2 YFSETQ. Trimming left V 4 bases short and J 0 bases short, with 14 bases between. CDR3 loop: CASSPGLISSYNSPLHF. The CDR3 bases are TGCGCCAGCAGCCCTGGACTGATCAGCTCCTATAATTCACCCCTCCACTTT.

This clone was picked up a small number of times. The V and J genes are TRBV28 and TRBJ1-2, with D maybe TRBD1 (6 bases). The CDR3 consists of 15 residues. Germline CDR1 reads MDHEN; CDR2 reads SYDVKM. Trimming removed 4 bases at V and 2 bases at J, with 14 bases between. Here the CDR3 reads CASSSRWTVNYGYTF. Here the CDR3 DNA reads TGTGCCAGCAGTTCCCGGTGGACAGTAAACTATGGCTACACCTTC.

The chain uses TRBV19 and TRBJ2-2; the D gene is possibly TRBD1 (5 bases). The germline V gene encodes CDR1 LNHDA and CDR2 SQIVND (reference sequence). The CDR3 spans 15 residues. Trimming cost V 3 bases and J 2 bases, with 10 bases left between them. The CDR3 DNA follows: TGTGCCAGTAGTATCGCCCAGGGCAACACCGGGGAGCTGTTTTTT. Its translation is CASSIAQGNTGELFF.

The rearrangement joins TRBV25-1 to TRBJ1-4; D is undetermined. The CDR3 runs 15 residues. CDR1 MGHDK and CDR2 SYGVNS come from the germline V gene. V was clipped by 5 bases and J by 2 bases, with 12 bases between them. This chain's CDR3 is CASSYRGVTNEKLFF. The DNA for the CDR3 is TGTGCCAGCAGTTATCGGGGAGTTACTAATGAAAAACTGTTTTTT.

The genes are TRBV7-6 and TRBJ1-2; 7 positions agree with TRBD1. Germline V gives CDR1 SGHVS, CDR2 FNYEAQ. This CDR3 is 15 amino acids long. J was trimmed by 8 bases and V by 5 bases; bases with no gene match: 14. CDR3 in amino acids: CASSAGYRGLGGYTF. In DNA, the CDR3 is TGTGCCAGCAGCGCCGGCTACAGGGGCTTGGGGGGCTACACCTTC.

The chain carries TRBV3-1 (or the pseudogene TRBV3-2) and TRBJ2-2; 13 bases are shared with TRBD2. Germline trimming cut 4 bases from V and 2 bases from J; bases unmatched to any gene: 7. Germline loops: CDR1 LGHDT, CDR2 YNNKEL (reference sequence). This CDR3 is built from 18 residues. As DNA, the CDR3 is TGTGCCAGCAGCCGGGGACTAGCGGGGCTCACTAACACCGGGGAGCTGTTTTTT. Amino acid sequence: CASSRGLAGLTNTGELFF.